These T cell receptor beta chains were read from a single sample in a study of T cell responses to AZD1222 COVID-19 vaccine. Assay: immunoSEQ multiplex PCR; the TCRdb copy retains only in-frame clones and omits some. The data show roughly 91,000 clones, roughly nine tenths seen once. The sequences come from peripheral blood, collected on day 0 of AZD1222 vaccination. These TCRs come from an adult in good health. CDR3s leave out the opening cysteine and the closing phenylalanine or tryptophan.

TRBV2 ASSTDRGQNQPQH
TRBV4-3 ASSQDKRQVAYGYT
TRBV13 ASSPQMNTEAF
TRBV6-2/TRBV6-3 ASSPPPRLAGLYNEQF
TRBV9 ASSVVEGPLIYNEQF
TRBV4-3 ASSQSRGFGNTIY
TRBV3-1/TRBV3-2 ASSQGTMNTEAF
TRBV11-3 ASSPGQGPGNTIY
TRBV6-5 ASSTDRGRAEAF
TRBV4-1 ASSSGVGTDTQY
TRBV11-2 ASRPLGQSNSPLH
TRBV5-5 ASSKDRGPNSPLH
TRBV5-1 ASSPRQGNYEQY
TRBV3-1/TRBV3-2 ASSQVSGQGLTSGNTIY
TRBV6-6 ASSYRQGAVNEQF
TRBV5-6 ASSFGEDNYGYT
TRBV11-3 ASSLDRRTAYNYGYT
TRBV3-1/TRBV3-2 ASITFRALNTGELF
TRBV7-3 ASSFTGDGYT
TRBV11-2 ASSKGGQVNQPQH
TRBV29-1 SVEEGAQPYAEAF
TRBV11-3 ASRDSGPNSPLH
TRBV20-1 SATDRNEQF
TRBV5-4 ASSLDRGRGGELF
TRBV16 ASSQLGGYGYT
TRBV7-2 ASTQGGLTTYEQY
TRBV4-3 ASSQDPYPSTDYEQY
TRBV11-3 ASSMDRLRNTQY
TRBV19 ASSTLGGIEGYGYT
TRBV9 ASSTQGASYNEQF
TRBV2 ASSLGRGADNEQF